This T cell receptor (beta chain) was observed in a study of vaccination effects on CD4 cells after COVID-19. Study-level background: Following the second dose by a median of 72 days, the post-vaccine samples were obtained.

Under the ViraFEST assay, PBMC were stimulated with viral peptide pools so that antigen-specific CD4+ T cells expanded. Sequencing was performed afterwards. CD4+ T cells were isolated after around 10 days of culture. Two doses of either BNT162b2 or mRNA-1273 were given to each participant. The authors exchanged half the medium for IL-2 medium on days 3 and 7. V lost 0 bases and J lost 1, with 12 bases in between. The CDR3 spans 15 residues. Looked up from germline, CDR1 is GTSNPN and CDR2 is SVGIG (reference sequence). Comments on this clone: The target antigen is unknown.

Clones were read by immunoSEQ multiplex PCR, and TCRdb kept only the in-frame ones, dropping some. In the table there are 25,000 to 35,000 clones, around 85% of which are singletons. The sequencing used CD4+ T cells from PBMCs cultured with SARS-CoV-2 spike peptides, collected after COVID-19 vaccination. The chain recombines TRBV30 with TRBJ2-5, with D possibly matching TRBD2 (6 bases). This TCR came from a human donor who received a COVID-19 vaccine. Some clones in this sample may be carry-over from other donors' samples. Here the CDR3 DNA reads TGTGCCTGGAGTGTGTGGGCGGGGATCCAAGAGACCCAGTACTTC. Translating gives CAWSVWAGIQETQYF.